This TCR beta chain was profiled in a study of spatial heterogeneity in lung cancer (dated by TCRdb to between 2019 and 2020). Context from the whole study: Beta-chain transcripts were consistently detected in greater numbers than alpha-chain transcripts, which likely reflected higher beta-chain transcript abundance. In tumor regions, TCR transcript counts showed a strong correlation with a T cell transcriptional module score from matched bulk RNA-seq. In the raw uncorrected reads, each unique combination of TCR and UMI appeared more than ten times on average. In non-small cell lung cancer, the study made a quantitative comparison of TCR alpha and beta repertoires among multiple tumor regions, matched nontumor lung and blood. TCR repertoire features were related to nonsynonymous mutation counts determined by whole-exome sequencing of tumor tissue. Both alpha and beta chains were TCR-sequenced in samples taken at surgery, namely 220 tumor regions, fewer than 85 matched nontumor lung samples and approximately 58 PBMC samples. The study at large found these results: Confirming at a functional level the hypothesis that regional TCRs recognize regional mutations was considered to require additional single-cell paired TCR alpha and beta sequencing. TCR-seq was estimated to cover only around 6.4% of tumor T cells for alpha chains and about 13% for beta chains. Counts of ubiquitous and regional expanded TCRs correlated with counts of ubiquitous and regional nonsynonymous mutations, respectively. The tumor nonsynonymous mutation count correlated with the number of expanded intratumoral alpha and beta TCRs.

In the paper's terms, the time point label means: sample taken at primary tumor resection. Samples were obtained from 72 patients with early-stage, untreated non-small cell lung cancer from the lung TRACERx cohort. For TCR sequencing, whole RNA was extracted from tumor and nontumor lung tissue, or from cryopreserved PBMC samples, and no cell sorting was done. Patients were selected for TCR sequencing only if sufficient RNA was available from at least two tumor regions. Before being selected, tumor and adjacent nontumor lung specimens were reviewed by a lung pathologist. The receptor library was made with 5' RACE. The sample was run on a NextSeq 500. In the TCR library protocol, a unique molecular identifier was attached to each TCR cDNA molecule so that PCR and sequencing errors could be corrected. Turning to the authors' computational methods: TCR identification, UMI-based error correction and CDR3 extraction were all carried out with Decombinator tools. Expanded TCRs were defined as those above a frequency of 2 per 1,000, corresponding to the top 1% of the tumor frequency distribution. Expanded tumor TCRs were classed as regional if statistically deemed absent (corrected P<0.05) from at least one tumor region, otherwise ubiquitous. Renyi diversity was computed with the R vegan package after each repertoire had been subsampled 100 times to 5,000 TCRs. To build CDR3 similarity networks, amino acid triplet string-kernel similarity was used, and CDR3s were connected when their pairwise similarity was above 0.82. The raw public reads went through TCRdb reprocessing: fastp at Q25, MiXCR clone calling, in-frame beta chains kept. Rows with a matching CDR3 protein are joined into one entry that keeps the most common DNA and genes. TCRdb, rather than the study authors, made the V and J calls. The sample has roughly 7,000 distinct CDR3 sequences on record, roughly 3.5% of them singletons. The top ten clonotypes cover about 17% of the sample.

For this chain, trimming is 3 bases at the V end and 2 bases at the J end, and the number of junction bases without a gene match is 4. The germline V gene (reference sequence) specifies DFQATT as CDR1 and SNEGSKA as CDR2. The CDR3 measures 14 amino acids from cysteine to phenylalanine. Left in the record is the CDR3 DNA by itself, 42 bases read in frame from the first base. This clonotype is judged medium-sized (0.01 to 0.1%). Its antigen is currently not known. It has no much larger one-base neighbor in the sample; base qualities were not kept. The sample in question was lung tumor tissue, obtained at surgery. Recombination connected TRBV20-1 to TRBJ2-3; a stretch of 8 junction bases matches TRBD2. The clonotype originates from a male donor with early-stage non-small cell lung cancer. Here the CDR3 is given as CSARDGGATDTQYF. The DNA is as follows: TGCAGTGCTAGGGACGGGGGGGCCACAGATACGCAGTATTTT.